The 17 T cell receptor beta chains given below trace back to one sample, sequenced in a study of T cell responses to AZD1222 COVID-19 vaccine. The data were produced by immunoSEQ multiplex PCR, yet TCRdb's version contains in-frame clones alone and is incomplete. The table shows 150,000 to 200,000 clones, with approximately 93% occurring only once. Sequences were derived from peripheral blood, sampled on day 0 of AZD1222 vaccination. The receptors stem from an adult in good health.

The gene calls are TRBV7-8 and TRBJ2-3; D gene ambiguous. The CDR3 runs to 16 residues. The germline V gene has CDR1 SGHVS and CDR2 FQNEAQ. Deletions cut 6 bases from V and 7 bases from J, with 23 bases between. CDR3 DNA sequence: TGTGCCAGCAGTCCGGGTGTGTGGGCGCAAATGAATACGCAGTATTTT. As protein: CASSPGVWAQMNTQYF.

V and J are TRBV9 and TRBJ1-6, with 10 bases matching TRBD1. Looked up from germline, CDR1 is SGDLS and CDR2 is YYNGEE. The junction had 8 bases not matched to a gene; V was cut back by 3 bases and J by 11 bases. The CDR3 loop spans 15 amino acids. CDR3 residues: CASSGQGQGIPPLHF. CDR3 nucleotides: TGTGCCAGCAGCGGACAGGGACAGGGGATACCACCCCTCCACTTT.

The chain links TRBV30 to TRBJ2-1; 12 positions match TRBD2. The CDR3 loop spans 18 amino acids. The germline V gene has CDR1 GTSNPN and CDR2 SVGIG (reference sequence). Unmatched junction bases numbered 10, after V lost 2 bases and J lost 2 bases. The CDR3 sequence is CAWSTRLAGEVTYNEQFF. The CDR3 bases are TGTGCCTGGAGTACTAGACTAGCGGGGGAGGTCACCTACAATGAGCAGTTCTTC.

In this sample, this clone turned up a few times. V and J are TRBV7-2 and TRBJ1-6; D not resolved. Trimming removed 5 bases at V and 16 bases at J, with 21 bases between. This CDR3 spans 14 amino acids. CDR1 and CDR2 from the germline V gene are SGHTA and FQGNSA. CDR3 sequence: CASSLPPILFKLHF. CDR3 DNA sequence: TGTGCCAGCAGCCTCCCGCCCATTCTCTTTAAGCTCCACTTT.

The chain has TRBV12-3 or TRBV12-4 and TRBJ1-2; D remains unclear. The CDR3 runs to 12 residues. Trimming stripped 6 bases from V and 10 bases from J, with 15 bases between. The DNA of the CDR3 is TGTGCCAGCAGGGGGATGGCAGGCCTCTACACCTTC. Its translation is CASRGMAGLYTF.

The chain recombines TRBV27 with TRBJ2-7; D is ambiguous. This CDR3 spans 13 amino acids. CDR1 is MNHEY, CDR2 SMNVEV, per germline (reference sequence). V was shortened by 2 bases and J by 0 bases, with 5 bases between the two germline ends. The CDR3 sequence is CASSLQDSYEQYF. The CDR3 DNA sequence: TGTGCCAGCAGTTTACAGGACTCCTACGAGCAGTACTTC.

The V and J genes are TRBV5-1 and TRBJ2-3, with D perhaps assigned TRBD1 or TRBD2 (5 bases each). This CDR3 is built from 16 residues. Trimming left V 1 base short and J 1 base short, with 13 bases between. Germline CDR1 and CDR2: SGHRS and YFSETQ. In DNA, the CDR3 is TGCGCCAGCAGCTTGTGGTCTGGGGGAGGCACAGATACGCAGTATTTT. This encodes CASSLWSGGGTDTQYF.

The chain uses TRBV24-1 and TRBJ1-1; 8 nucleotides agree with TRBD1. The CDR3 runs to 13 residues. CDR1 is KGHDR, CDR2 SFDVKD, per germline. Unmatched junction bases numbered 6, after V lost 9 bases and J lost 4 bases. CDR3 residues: CATSGTGSTEAFF. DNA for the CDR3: TGTGCCACCTCCGGGACAGGTTCCACTGAAGCTTTCTTT.

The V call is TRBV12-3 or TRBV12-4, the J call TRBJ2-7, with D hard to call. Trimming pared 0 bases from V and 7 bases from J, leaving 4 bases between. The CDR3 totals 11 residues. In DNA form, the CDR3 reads TGTGCCAGCAGTTTAGCGGGTGAGCAGTACTTC. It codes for CASSLAGEQYF.

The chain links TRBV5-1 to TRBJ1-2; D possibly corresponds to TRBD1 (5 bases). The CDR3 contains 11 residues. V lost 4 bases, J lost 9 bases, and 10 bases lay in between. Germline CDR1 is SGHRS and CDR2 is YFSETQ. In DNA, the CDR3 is TGCGCCAGCAGCGCCGACAGAAGCTACACCTTC. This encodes CASSADRSYTF.

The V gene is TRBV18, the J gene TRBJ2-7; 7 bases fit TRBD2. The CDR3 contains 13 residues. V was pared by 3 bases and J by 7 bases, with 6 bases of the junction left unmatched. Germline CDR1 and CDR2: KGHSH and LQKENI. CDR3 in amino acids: CASSPPGREEQYF. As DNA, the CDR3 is TGTGCCAGCTCACCCCCTGGGAGGGAGGAGCAGTACTTC.

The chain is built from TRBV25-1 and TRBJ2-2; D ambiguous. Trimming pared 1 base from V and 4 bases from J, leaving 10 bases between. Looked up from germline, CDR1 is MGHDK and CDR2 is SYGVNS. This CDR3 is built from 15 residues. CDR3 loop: CASSESDWGTGELFF. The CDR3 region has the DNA TGTGCCAGCAGTGAATCCGACTGGGGCACCGGGGAGCTGTTTTTT.

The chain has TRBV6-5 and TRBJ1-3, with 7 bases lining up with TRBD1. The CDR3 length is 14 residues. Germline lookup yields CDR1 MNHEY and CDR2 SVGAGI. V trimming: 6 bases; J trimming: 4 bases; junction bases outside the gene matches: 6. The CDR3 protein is CASRRQGSGNTIYF. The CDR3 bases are TGTGCCAGCAGACGACAGGGTTCGGGAAACACCATATATTTT.

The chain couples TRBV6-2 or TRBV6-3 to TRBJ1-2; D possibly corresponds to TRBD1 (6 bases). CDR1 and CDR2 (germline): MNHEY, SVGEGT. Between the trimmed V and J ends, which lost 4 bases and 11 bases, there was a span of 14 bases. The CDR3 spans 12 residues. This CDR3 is CASSWTVTPYTF. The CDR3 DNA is TGTGCCAGCAGTTGGACAGTGACTCCTTACACCTTC.

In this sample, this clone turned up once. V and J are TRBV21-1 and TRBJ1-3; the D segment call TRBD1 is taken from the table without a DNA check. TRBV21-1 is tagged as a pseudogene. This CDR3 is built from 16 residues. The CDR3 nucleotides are TGTGCCAGCAGCAAAGCGCCAGGGGTGCGAGGAAACACCATATATTTT. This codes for CASSKAPGVRGNTIYF.

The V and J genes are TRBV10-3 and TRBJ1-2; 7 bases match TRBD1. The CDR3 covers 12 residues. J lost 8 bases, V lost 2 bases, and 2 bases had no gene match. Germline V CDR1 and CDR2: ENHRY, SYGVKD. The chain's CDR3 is CAISETGAGYTF. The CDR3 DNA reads TGTGCCATCAGTGAGACAGGGGCGGGCTACACCTTC.

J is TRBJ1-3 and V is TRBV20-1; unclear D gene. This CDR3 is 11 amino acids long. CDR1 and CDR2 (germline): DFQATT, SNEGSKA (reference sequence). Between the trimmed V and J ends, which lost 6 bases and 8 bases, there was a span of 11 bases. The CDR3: CSATAKDTIYF. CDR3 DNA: TGCAGTGCGACGGCCAAGGACACCATATATTTT.